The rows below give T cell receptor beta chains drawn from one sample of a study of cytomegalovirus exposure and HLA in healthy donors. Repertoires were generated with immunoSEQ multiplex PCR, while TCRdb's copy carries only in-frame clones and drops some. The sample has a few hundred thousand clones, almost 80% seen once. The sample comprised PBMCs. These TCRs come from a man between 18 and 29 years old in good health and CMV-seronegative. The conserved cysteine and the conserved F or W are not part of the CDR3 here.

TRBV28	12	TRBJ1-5	ASSFIGKGGPQH
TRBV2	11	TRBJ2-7	ASLEPDSYEQY
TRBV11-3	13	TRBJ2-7	ASSLPRTGTYEQY
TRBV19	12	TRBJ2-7	ASSTGLATYEQY
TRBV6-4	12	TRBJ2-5	ASRSDRDQETQY
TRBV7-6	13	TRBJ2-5	ASSLAGANPETQY
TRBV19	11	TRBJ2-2	ASKAANTGELF
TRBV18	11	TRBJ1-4	ASSRDRDEKLF
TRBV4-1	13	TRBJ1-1	ASSREQGIGTEAF
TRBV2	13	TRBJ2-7	ASSELSGGDYEQY
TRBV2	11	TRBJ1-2	ASSDRQGGGYT
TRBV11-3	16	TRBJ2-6	ASSSAGVFGSGANVLT
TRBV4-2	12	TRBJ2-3	ASSQPEGGDTQY
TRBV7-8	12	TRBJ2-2	ASSLAGATGELF
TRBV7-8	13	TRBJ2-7	ASTTTSGASYEQY
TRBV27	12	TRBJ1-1	ASSSRDTNTEAF
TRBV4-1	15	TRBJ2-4	ASSQVDRGVPKNIQY
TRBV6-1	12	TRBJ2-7	ASSEDGRDYEQY
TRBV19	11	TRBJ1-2	ASSIGQGYGYT
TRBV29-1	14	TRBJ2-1	SVEPVSDRGYNEQF
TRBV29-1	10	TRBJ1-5	STGGAGQPQH
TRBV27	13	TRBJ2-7	ASFPKGDRGHEQY
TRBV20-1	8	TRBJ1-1	SAWTVEAF
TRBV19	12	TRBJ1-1	ASSNLRGNTEAF
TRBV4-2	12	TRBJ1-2	ASSRWTASYGYT
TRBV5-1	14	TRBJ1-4	ASSLDLVQQGEKLF
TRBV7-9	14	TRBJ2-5	SSSLVPGKASETQY
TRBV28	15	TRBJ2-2	ASSLITSGSNTGELF
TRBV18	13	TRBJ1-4	ASSHDSVPNEKLF
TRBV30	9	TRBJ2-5	AWSTRETQY
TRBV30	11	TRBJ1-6	AVRTGPGSPLH
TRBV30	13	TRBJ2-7	AWSVSGTGVYEQY
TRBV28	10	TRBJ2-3	ASSSGSDTQY
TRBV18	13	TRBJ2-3	ASSPLAQESDTQY
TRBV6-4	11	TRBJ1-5	ARLGSKGQPQH
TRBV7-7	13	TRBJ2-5	ASSSNGGAQETQY
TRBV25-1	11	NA	ASRGGALGEQY
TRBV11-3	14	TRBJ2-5	ASSLGLAGDYETQY
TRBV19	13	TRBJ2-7	ASSIGTSGSYEQY
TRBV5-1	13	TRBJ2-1	ASSLGQSSYNEQF
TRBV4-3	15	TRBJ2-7	ASSQDRATSLFYEQY
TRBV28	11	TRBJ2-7	ASSSLADHEQY
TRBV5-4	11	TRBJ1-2	ASSLAGTDGYT
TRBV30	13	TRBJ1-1	AWSVLGQMNTEAF
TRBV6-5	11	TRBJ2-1	ASSYSKGNEQF
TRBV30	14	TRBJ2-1	AWTPPGGFINNEQF
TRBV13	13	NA	ASSLEGQGTGEQY
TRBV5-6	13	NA	ASSSSSGATYEQY
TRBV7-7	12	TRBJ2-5	ASSFPPGKETQY
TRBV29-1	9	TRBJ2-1	SAGGYNEQF
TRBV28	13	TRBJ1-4	ASSLRTGNDEKLF
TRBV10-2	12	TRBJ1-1	ASSESGTGGRAF
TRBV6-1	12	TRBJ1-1	ASSAAAGSTEAF